The clone carrying this T cell receptor (beta chain) was counted between two and nine times. This entry is derived from a study of blood T cell repertoires in COVID-19. For the study at large: Sites across the United States, Italy and Spain contributed samples from acute and convalescent COVID-19. Sample material is recorded as cDNA or gDNA derived from T cells, B-cell-depleted T cells, or PBMCs.

The CDR3 runs to 13 residues. V shed 3 bases and J shed 3 bases, with 9 bases lying between them. CDR1 and CDR2 from the germline V gene are SGHTA and FQGNSA. Study processing details: By means of reference gene primer amplification, nucleated cell counts were estimated. Here immunoSEQ multiplex PCR was the method, and the copy in TCRdb shows in-frame clones only, minus some. V and J calls plus clone size are reproduced from that table; the DNA served to infer D and trimming. The sample includes approximately 90,000 clones, roughly 78% seen only once; the top ten take over 13%. The sequence derives from a woman older than 75 with acute or convalescent COVID-19. Sequencing was performed on peripheral blood. The chain couples TRBV7-2 to TRBJ2-7, with TRBD1 as a possible D gene (6 bases). CDR3 sequence (DNA): TGTGCCAGCAGCTTGGGGGCCGGCTACGAGCAGTACTTC. Translated, it gives CASSLGAGYEQYF. Variable domain in full (rest from reference TRBV7-2 and TRBJ2-7): GAGVSQSPSNKVTEKGKDVELRCDPISGHTALYWYRQSLGQGLEFLIYFQGNSAPDKSGLPSDRFSAERTGGSVSTLTIQRTQQEDSAVYLCASSLGAGYEQYFGPGTRLTVT.